This T cell receptor beta chain was sequenced during a study of OX40 agonist ivuxolimab in advanced cancers. Study details: A mean age of around 66 years, range roughly 20 to 80, was recorded, and approximately 85% were male. Overall study results and limits: Partly responding patients at 0.1-3.0 mg/kg showed some of the smallest clonal expansion.

With V trimmed by 8 bases and J by 5 bases, 6 bases remained unmatched. Germline lookup yields CDR1 SNHLY and CDR2 FYNNEI. This CDR3 comprises 14 residues. Libraries were prepared by immunoSEQ multiplex PCR; TCRdb keeps only in-frame clonotypes and omits some of them. The sample yields about 69,000 clones, more than 70% seen once. As to this clone: What it binds is not known.

The chain recombines TRBV2 with TRBJ2-2, with 9 bases identical to TRBD1. The sequences come from CD4+ or CD8+ T cells sorted from blood, collected in a trial of the OX40 agonist ivuxolimab. This sequence originates from an adult with an advanced solid tumor such as melanoma, head and neck, liver or kidney cancer. The CDR3 region has the DNA TGTGCCAGCCTCGGACAGGGGAGGACCGGGGAGCTGTTTTTT. Protein product: CASLGQGRTGELFF.